This TCR beta chain was retrieved from a study of blood T cell repertoires in COVID-19. Looking at the study overall: PBMCs, B-cell-depleted T cells, or T cells were the source of the cDNA or gDNA that made up the material.

Per the study methods: Reference gene primer amplification yielded estimated nucleated cell counts. Clones were read by immunoSEQ multiplex PCR, and TCRdb kept only the in-frame ones, dropping some. The DNA gave D and trimming, while V, J and clone size come from that table. The table has 250,000 or so clones, roughly 83% seen once. V was cut by 0 bases and J by 1 base, with 12 bases left in between. This CDR3 has 17 amino acids. Germline assignment: CDR1 PRHDT and CDR2 FYEKMQ (reference sequence). The chain carries TRBV13 and TRBJ2-2, with D possibly matching TRBD2 (5 bases). This TCR was recovered from a woman aged 50 to 60 who had recovered from COVID-19. The sequenced sample was PBMCs or T cells enriched from blood (not recorded which). DNA of the CDR3: TGTGCCAGCAGCTTAGGGCGGGCAGCGCTGAACACCGGGGAGCTGTTTTTT. This gives the protein CASSLGRAALNTGELFF.